Below, 3 T cell receptor beta chains from the same sample are listed, as sequenced in a study of response to subunit inactivated influenza vaccine. Using its own MiXCR run on the RT-PCR reads, TCRdb lists one record per CDR3 protein. The repertoire holds hundreds of thousands of distinct CDR3 sequences, with 25% as singletons. The specimen was CD4+ T cells sorted from PBMCs, collected 4 to 6 days after vaccination. All receptors come from a man aged 45 to 65 who received an inactivated influenza vaccine.

This clonotype was counted between two and nine times. The V and J genes are TRBV7-2 and TRBJ2-7; no reliable D call. The V and J ends lost 3 bases and 7 bases respectively, with 7 bases between them. The V gene's germline CDR1 is SGHTA and CDR2 FQGNSA. CDR3 length equals 11 residues. CDR3 coding DNA: TGTGCCAGCAGCTTTAAGTATGAGCAGTACTTC. Translating gives CASSFKYEQYF.

Only a few counts were recorded for this clonotype. The chain is built from TRBV18 and TRBJ2-2; 7 bases agree with TRBD1. The germline V gene has CDR1 KGHSH and CDR2 LQKENI. V dropped 3 bases and J dropped 1; count of bases not matched to a gene: 2. This CDR3 spans 15 amino acids. CDR3 sequence: CASSPGQQNTGELFF. CDR3 DNA: TGTGCCAGCTCACCGGGACAGCAGAACACCGGGGAGCTGTTTTTT.

This clonotype was seen a handful of times. The V gene is TRBV6-1, the J gene TRBJ1-1; D might be TRBD1 (5 bases). The CDR3 has 13 residues. The V gene's germline CDR1 is MNHNS and CDR2 SASEGT. V was cut by 8 bases and J by 2 bases, with 12 bases left in between. The CDR3 spells CASRWGRNTEAFF. The CDR3 nucleotides are TGTGCCAGCCGATGGGGCAGAAACACTGAAGCTTTCTTT.